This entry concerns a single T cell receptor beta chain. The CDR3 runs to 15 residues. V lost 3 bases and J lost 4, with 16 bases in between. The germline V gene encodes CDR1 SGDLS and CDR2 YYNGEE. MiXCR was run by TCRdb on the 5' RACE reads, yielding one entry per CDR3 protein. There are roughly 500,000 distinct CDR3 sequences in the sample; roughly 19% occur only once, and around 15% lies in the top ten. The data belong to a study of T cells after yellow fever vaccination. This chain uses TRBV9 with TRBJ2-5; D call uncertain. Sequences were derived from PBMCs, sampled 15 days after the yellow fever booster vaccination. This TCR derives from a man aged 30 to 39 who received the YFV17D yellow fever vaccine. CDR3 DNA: TGTGCCAGCAGCGACTCCGTGGGTTGGGGAGAGACCCAGTACTTC. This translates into CASSDSVGWGETQYF.